One and the same sample provided the 24 T cell receptor beta chains below, sequenced in a study of cytomegalovirus exposure and HLA in healthy donors (dated by TCRdb to about 2017). The method was the immunoSEQ multiplex PCR assay. TCRdb limited this immuneACCESS table to in-frame rearrangements with V and J called. A share of clones is missing; checked studies link under half to unresolved V genes, and the rest is unexplained. The sample profile shows some 250,000 clones; 90% of them were found once. The biggest ten clones account for around 3.1% of the sample. The sequencing input was PBMCs. The source is a woman aged 25 to 39 in good health and CMV-seronegative.

This clone occurred once. The rearrangement links TRBV4-3 to TRBJ2-2; TRBD2 matches 13 bases. The CDR3 has 17 amino acids. V shed 4 bases and J 6 bases; nucleotides not matched to a gene: 8. In germline, CDR1 is LGHNA, CDR2 YSLEER. The DNA for the CDR3 is TGCGCCAGCAGCCTCCGACTAGCGGGAGGTGTTGCCGGGGAGCTGTTTTTT. Protein product: CASSLRLAGGVAGELFF.

The CDR3 protein is CASSEAPWTSGYEQYF. CDR3 nucleotide sequence: TGTGCCAGCAGTGAAGCGCCGTGGACTAGCGGGTACGAGCAGTACTTC. The J gene is TRBJ2-7, the V gene TRBV2; 11 bases match TRBD2. This CDR3 has 16 residues. The germline V gene has CDR1 SNHLY and CDR2 FYNNEI. V shed 0 bases, J shed 4 bases, and the junction held 5 bases outside the gene matches. The whole variable domain, remainder taken from reference TRBV2 and TRBJ2-7, is EPEVTQTPSHQVTQMGQEVILRCVPISNHLYFYWYRQILGQKVEFLVSFYNNEISEKSEIFDDQFSVERPDGSNFTLKIRSTKLEDSAMYFCASSEAPWTSGYEQYFGPGTRLTVT.

V and J are TRBV2 and TRBJ1-5; D is uncertain. Trimming stripped 5 bases from V and 3 bases from J, with 14 bases between. The CDR3 length is 15 residues. Germline V gene sequence: CDR1 SNHLY, CDR2 FYNNEI. CDR3 sequence: CASSPRLRSNQPQHF. CDR3 in DNA: TGTGCCAGCAGTCCCCGGTTGAGATCCAATCAGCCCCAGCATTTT. Looking up the rest from reference TRBV2 and TRBJ1-5 gives the full variable domain: EPEVTQTPSHQVTQMGQEVILRCVPISNHLYFYWYRQILGQKVEFLVSFYNNEISEKSEIFDDQFSVERPDGSNFTLKIRSTKLEDSAMYFCASSPRLRSNQPQHFGDGTRLSIL.

V and J are TRBV6-1 and TRBJ2-1; 7 bases map to TRBD2. From germline, CDR1 is MNHNS and CDR2 SASEGT. Unmatched junction bases numbered 7, after V lost 5 bases and J lost 9 bases. CDR3 length: 13 amino acids. In nucleotides, the CDR3 is TGTGCCAGCAGTCCATGGGGACTAAGTGAGCAGTTCTTC. This codes for CASSPWGLSEQFF.

This clone showed up just a few times. The sample has other DNA sequences that encode this CDR3 too. The chain employs TRBV7-2 and TRBJ2-7; TRBD1 agrees at 7 bases. The CDR3 has 13 residues. CDR1 and CDR2 (germline): SGHTA, FQGNSA. The V and J ends lost 5 bases and 6 bases, in that order; junction bases with no gene match: 7. The CDR3 sequence: CASSRDRVGEQYF. The CDR3 DNA sequence: TGTGCCAGCAGCCGCGACAGGGTAGGCGAGCAGTACTTC.

The chain carries TRBV4-1 and TRBJ2-1, with TRBD1 identical over 9 bases. Germline lookup yields CDR1 MGHRA and CDR2 YSYEKL. The CDR3 contains 15 residues. J lost 8 bases, V lost 5 bases, and 10 bases had no gene match. The CDR3 is CASSTPEGQGYEQFF. CDR3 DNA: TGCGCCAGCAGCACCCCCGAGGGACAGGGTTATGAGCAGTTCTTC.

The V and J genes are TRBV5-1 and TRBJ2-5; 12 bases fit TRBD2. The CDR3 is 15 amino acids. The J segment lost 2 bases and the V segment lost 5 bases, leaving 4 bases of the junction unmatched. The germline V gene has CDR1 SGHRS and CDR2 YFSETQ. The CDR3 nucleotides read TGCGCCAGCAGTACTGGACTAGCGGGACAAGAGACCCAGTACTTC. Amino acids: CASSTGLAGQETQYF.

V usage is TRBV15 and J usage is TRBJ2-7; the D gene is possibly TRBD2 (5 bases). Deletions cut 0 bases from V and 3 bases from J, with 12 bases between. From germline, CDR1 is LNHNV and CDR2 YYDKDF (reference sequence). This CDR3 has 15 amino acids. The CDR3 region is CATSRDRADYYEQYF. DNA for the CDR3: TGTGCCACCAGCAGAGATCGGGCAGACTACTACGAGCAGTACTTC.

The rearrangement joins TRBV27 to TRBJ2-3; D is possibly TRBD2 (5 bases). Germline assignment: CDR1 MNHEY and CDR2 SMNVEV (reference sequence). CDR3 length: 13 residues. V was shortened by 2 bases and J by 6 bases, with 9 bases between the two germline ends. CDR3 amino acids: CASSLLLADTQYF. The CDR3 DNA follows: TGTGCCAGCAGTTTACTTCTAGCTGATACGCAGTATTTT.

The gene calls are TRBV13 and TRBJ1-3, with D hard to call. V lost 5 bases and J 4 bases, leaving 15 bases between the germline ends. Germline-derived CDR1 and CDR2 are PRHDT and FYEKMQ (reference sequence). This CDR3 is built from 15 residues. The CDR3: CASSRRGEGGNTIYF. The CDR3 DNA reads as TGTGCCAGCAGCCGTCGCGGAGAGGGAGGAAACACCATATATTTT.

This chain joins TRBV7-6 and TRBJ2-5; no definite D call. Trimming pared 0 bases from V and 2 bases from J, leaving 10 bases between. Germline V gene data show CDR1 as SGHVS and CDR2 as FNYEAQ. This CDR3 is built from 15 residues. In DNA, the CDR3 is TGTGCCAGCAGCTTAGCATCCAGGTTACAAGAGACCCAGTACTTC. Its translation: CASSLASRLQETQYF.

The V call is TRBV30, the J call TRBJ1-5; the D gene is possibly TRBD1 (5 bases). Trimming pared 3 bases from V and 9 bases from J, leaving 12 bases between. The CDR3 runs 12 residues. The V gene's germline CDR1 is GTSNPN and CDR2 SVGIG (reference sequence). DNA for the CDR3: TGTGCCTGGAGCCACCCGGGGACGCCCCAGCATTTT. Protein product: CAWSHPGTPQHF.

The V and J genes are TRBV4-3 and TRBJ2-3; 11 nucleotides match TRBD1. V lost 6 bases and J lost 4; bases outside the gene matches: 6. Per germline, CDR1 LGHNA and CDR2 YSLEER. The CDR3 extends over 15 amino acids. The CDR3 nucleotides are TGCGCCAGCAGGCCCGGGACAGGGGGGGCAGATACGCAGTATTTT. Encoded protein: CASRPGTGGADTQYF.

The V call is TRBV7-3, the J call TRBJ1-1; 7 bases align to TRBD1. With V trimmed by 4 bases and J by 5 bases, 4 bases remained unmatched. This CDR3 spans 13 amino acids. Germline CDR1 reads SGHTA; CDR2 reads FQGTGA. DNA for the CDR3: TGTGCCAGCAGCTCTCCAGGGGGGACTGAAGCTTTCTTT. Protein: CASSSPGGTEAFF.

The chain has TRBV27 and TRBJ2-2, with TRBD2 matching over 7 bases. After removal of 3 bases from V and 2 bases from J, the junction contained 6 bases not matched to a gene. CDR3 size: 16 residues. Per germline, CDR1 MNHEY and CDR2 SMNVEV (reference sequence). The CDR3 DNA sequence: TGTGCCAGCAGTTTTTACAGCGGGGCTAACACCGGGGAGCTGTTTTTT. As protein: CASSFYSGANTGELFF.

V usage is TRBV4-3 and J usage is TRBJ2-3; D not resolved. CDR1 and CDR2 (germline): LGHNA, YSLEER. V was shortened by 0 bases and J by 2 bases, with 12 bases between the two germline ends. The CDR3 covers 16 residues. This chain's CDR3 is CASSQDWAANTDTQYF. As DNA, the CDR3 is TGCGCCAGCAGCCAAGATTGGGCGGCGAACACAGATACGCAGTATTTT.

This clone was observed a few times. This rearrangement joins TRBV27 to TRBJ2-7, with D maybe TRBD1 (5 bases). V lost 4 bases and J 3 bases, leaving 25 bases between the germline ends. The CDR3 extends over 18 amino acids. Germline lookup yields CDR1 MNHEY and CDR2 SMNVEV (reference sequence). The CDR3 spells CASSSSARAKALYYEQYF. The CDR3 coding sequence is TGTGCCAGCAGTTCTTCCGCCAGGGCTAAGGCACTGTACTACGAGCAGTACTTC.

The table lists this clone with a few counts. This sequence joins TRBV19 and TRBJ1-2; TRBD1 is a possible D gene (6 bases). CDR1 and CDR2 from the germline V gene are LNHDA and SQIVND (reference sequence). Trimming took 1 base from V and 8 from J, leaving 17 bases between them. The CDR3 has 15 amino acids. CDR3 amino acids: CASSIVPRGSNGYTF. For the CDR3, the DNA is TGTGCCAGTAGTATAGTCCCCAGGGGATCAAACGGCTACACCTTC.

The V gene is TRBV7-9, the J gene TRBJ2-3; 14 bases match TRBD2. After removal of 5 bases from V and 1 base from J, the junction contained 5 bases not matched to a gene. Germline CDR1 is SEHNR and CDR2 is FQNEAQ (reference sequence). The CDR3 runs to 17 residues. The CDR3 loop is CASSEGLAGVGTDTQYF. CDR3 sequence (DNA): TGTGCCAGCAGCGAGGGACTAGCGGGAGTGGGCACAGATACGCAGTATTTT. The full variable domain, its missing parts supplied by reference TRBV7-9 and TRBJ2-3, is DTGVSQNPRHKITKRGQNVTFRCDPISEHNRLYWYRQTLGQGPEFLTYFQNEAQLEKSRLLSDRFSAERPKGSFSTLEIQRTEQGDSAMYLCASSEGLAGVGTDTQYFGPGTRLTVL.

The chain has TRBV6-1 and TRBJ2-7; TRBD2 might be the D (6 bases). This CDR3 comprises 16 residues. Looked up from germline, CDR1 is MNHNS and CDR2 is SASEGT. Deletions cut 0 bases from V and 2 bases from J, with 14 bases between. This chain's CDR3 is CASSEAVGRSTYEQYF. As DNA, the CDR3 is TGTGCCAGCAGTGAAGCAGTAGGGAGGTCTACCTACGAGCAGTACTTC.

The chain has TRBV5-1 and TRBJ2-5; no clear D gene. The V and J ends lost 1 base and 1 base respectively, with 5 bases between them. CDR1 SGHRS and CDR2 YFSETQ come from the germline V gene. The CDR3 runs 13 residues. CDR3 sequence (DNA): TGCGCCAGCAGCTTGCTCGTCCAAGAGACCCAGTACTTC. It yields the protein CASSLLVQETQYF.

The chain joins TRBV6-6 to TRBJ1-5; D possibly corresponds to TRBD1 (6 bases). The V gene lost 2 bases and the J gene lost 4 bases, with 15 bases spanning the gap. From germline, CDR1 is MNHNY and CDR2 SVGAGI (reference sequence). This CDR3 is built from 16 residues. This CDR3 reads CASSYKGGGYNQPQHF. CDR3 DNA sequence: TGTGCCAGCAGTTACAAAGGGGGGGGCTATAATCAGCCCCAGCATTTT.

The chain uses TRBV28 and TRBJ2-2; D might be TRBD1 (5 bases). CDR1 MDHEN and CDR2 SYDVKM come from the germline V gene. V dropped 3 bases and J dropped 4 bases, with 18 bases sitting between them. The CDR3 runs 17 residues. The CDR3 loop is CASSFSFSRVPTGELFF. CDR3 sequence (DNA): TGTGCCAGCAGTTTTTCATTTTCCAGGGTGCCCACCGGGGAGCTGTTTTTT.

The chain joins TRBV28 to TRBJ1-1; 8 nucleotides agree with TRBD1. CDR3 length: 16 residues. With V trimmed by 5 bases and J by 1 base, 9 bases remained unmatched. CDR1 is MDHEN and CDR2 is SYDVKM in the germline V gene. The CDR3 DNA reads as TGTGCCAGCAGTCTCCAGGGGGCATTGGCGAACACTGAAGCTTTCTTT. It encodes CASSLQGALANTEAFF.